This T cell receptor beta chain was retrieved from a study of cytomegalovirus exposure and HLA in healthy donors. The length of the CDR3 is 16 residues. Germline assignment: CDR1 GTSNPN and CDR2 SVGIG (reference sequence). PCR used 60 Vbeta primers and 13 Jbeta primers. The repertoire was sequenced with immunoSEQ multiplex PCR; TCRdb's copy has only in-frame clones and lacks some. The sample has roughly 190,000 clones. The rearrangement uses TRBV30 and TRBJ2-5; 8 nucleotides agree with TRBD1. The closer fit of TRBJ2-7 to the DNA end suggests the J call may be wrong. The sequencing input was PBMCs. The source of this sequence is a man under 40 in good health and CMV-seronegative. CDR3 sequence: CAWSVWARQGSYEQYF. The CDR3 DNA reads TGTGCCTGGAGTGTATGGGCCCGACAGGGGTCCTACGAGCAGTACTTC.